This T cell receptor (beta chain) was sequenced in a study of blood T cells in healthy people across ages. The study's findings and limits: Fewer expanded clones and more diversity marked long-lived versus aged donors. Considered underestimates were the diversity estimates obtained from one million T cells.

The CDR3 is made up of 14 amino acids. Germline values: CDR1 SQVTM, CDR2 ANQGSEA. As to this clonotype: Its antigen is unidentified. A clone one base away is much larger, so this may be a read error.

The authors ran a second PCR of roughly 6 to 12 cycles using a sample-barcoded 5' primer and a J-beta primer mix. Each of the samples gave a minimum of 2.5 million paired-end reads that contained CDR3. TCRdb fed the 5' RACE reads into MiXCR, producing one record per CDR3 protein. The sample shows about 1.6 million distinct CDR3 sequences, about 32% of them seen only once. The rearrangement links TRBV29-1 to TRBJ2-5; 10 nucleotides agree with TRBD1. The specimen sequenced was blood. This clonotype was sampled from a woman aged 25-40 years in good health. The chain's CDR3 is CSGRPGQGQEIQYF. As DNA, the CDR3 is TGCAGCGGCAGACCGGGACAGGGGCAAGAGATCCAGTACTTC.